This T cell receptor (beta chain) was profiled in a study of neoadjuvant anti-PD-1 for oral cavity cancer listed by TCRdb under 2021. At the level of the whole study: Patients mostly received three to four biweekly doses of nivolumab at 3 mg/kg before curative-intent surgical resection. A fourth nivolumab dose was given around day 43 to patients without progression, and definitive surgical resection was performed in those patients on days 50-56. Under RECIST 1.1, a patient counted as a responder if showing complete response, partial response or stable disease, and as a non-responder if showing progression. There were about a dozen patients in the parent correlative cohort, and the response rate was more than 25%.

PBMC libraries used mostly approximately 450 ng of input genomic DNA for deep sequencing, with six replicates per sample. The immunoSEQ hsTCRbeta kit was used to prepare TCRbeta libraries according to the manufacturer's instructions. Sequencing of the completed libraries took place using an Illumina NovaSeq 6000 S4 flow cell after they had been pooled to approximately 3 nM. Per the source publication's procedure: Raw data preprocessing and quality control were performed with the immunoSEQ Analyzer. The analysis was limited to productive rearrangements, and each clonotype was defined by a unique CDR3 amino acid sequence. Repertoire clonality was estimated as the Gini-Simpson index, which was calculated using the R package tcR. Student's t test was used to compare Gini indices, and Pearson correlation was used to assess associations with tumor size change. The table was pulled from immuneACCESS by TCRdb, which kept in-frame rearrangements only. Such tables lose some clones; where checked, under half of the loss comes from unresolved V genes, and the rest has no known cause. D and trimming come from the DNA, and the V and J calls and clone size come from that table. For this sample the table gives about 18,000 clones, of which roughly 70% were detected only once. Over 2.5% of the sample lies in the top ten.

The sample's time point label is to be understood as: before neoadjuvant nivolumab. The patients had newly diagnosed stage II-IVA oral cavity squamous cell carcinoma and had not received any prior systemic or radiation treatment. The cohort consisted of patients with HPV-negative, locally advanced oral cavity squamous cell carcinoma. Peripheral blood mononuclear cells were analyzed directly, without maintenance or expansion in culture. Samples came from a longitudinal correlative study of a single-arm phase II trial of neoadjuvant nivolumab in oral cavity squamous cell carcinoma. Subject-matched pre- and post-treatment PBMCs and tumors from three responders and three non-responders underwent genomic DNA-based TCRbeta sequencing. Peripheral blood mononuclear cells were collected before nivolumab treatment and were collected again after treatment, at the time of surgery. Genomic DNA was isolated from PBMCs using the Maxwell RSC DNA from Cells kit.

A note on this clone: The clone's antigen remains unknown. Per-base qualities were not stored, and no clone one base away is much larger.

What the study reported, not specific to this receptor: After neoadjuvant nivolumab, T cell clonality (Gini index) in PBMCs was significantly higher in non-responders than in responders. Only a few patients per response group were included in the TCR analyses, and the authors called for validation in larger cohorts. Higher pretreatment blood TCRbeta clonality and lower post-treatment tumor TCRbeta clonality were correlated with higher pretreatment blood Treg/Th17 ratios.

From a lookup of the germline V gene, CDR1 and CDR2 are MNHNS and SASEGT. At the junction V is shortened by 7 bases and J by 8 bases, with 23 bases in between. The CDR3, from cysteine to phenylalanine, totals 15 residues. CDR3 DNA only is kept here, 45 bases in frame from base 1. Sequencing was performed on PBMCs, taken before nivolumab (anti-PD-1) treatment. The source of this sequence is a person aged 35-79 years with oral cavity squamous cell carcinoma. The chain uses TRBV6-1 and TRBJ1-2, with a tentative D gene TRBD1 over 5 matching bases. The CDR3 reads CASTLEPGFGVGYTF. The DNA sequence is given as TGTGCCAGCACCTTGGAGCCAGGGTTCGGGGTAGGCTACACCTTC.